One sample yielded the 15 T cell receptor beta chains listed below, sequenced in a study of T-cell memory formation after mild COVID-19. In TCRdb, the 5' RACE reads were re-called with MiXCR into one record per CDR3 protein. The data hold 200,000 to 250,000 distinct CDR3 sequences, with 8% to 11% observed a single time. Sequencing used PBMCs or a T cell subset sorted from them (not recorded which). Every receptor here comes from a man between 18 and 35 years old who had mild COVID-19 (a few samples of this study predate the infection). Cell type and time point are not known.

The CDR3 region is CASRINRGGTGELFF. The CDR3 DNA reads TGTGCCAGCAGGATCAACAGGGGGGGCACCGGGGAGCTGTTTTTT. The genes are TRBV12-3 or TRBV12-4 and TRBJ2-2; the D gene is possibly TRBD1 (8 bases). The CDR3 spans 15 residues. Between the trimmed V and J ends, which lost 6 bases and 4 bases, there was a span of 15 bases.

This clonotype was observed a few times. The chain uses TRBV2 and TRBJ2-5; a possible D gene is TRBD2 (5 bases). V dropped 7 bases and J dropped 5 bases, with 14 bases sitting between them. The CDR3 is 13 amino acids. Germline V gene sequence: CDR1 SNHLY, CDR2 FYNNEI. The CDR3 sequence: CASKLEAVETQYF. DNA for the CDR3: TGTGCCAGCAAGTTGGAGGCCGTGGAGACCCAGTACTTC. Using reference TRBV2 and TRBJ2-5 for the parts outside the CDR3, the full variable domain is EPEVTQTPSHQVTQMGQEVILRCVPISNHLYFYWYRQILGQKVEFLVSFYNNEISEKSEIFDDQFSVERPDGSNFTLKIRSTKLEDSAMYFCASKLEAVETQYFGPGTRLLVL.

This clonotype showed up many times. This chain uses TRBV27 with TRBJ2-4, with 12 bases identical to TRBD2. There are 18 residues in the CDR3. The germline CDR1 and CDR2 sequences are MNHEY and SMNVEV (reference sequence). J lost 0 bases, V lost 5 bases, and 8 bases had no gene match. In DNA form, the CDR3 reads TGTGCCAGCAGTAAACTAGCGGGGGGCATAATAGCCAAAAACATTCAGTACTTC. Amino acids: CASSKLAGGIIAKNIQYF.

This chain connects TRBV12-5 to TRBJ2-1, with D possibly being TRBD1 or TRBD2 (5 bases each). V lost 5 bases to trimming and J lost 12 bases, with 11 bases between them. The CDR3 spans 11 residues. Germline V lookup: CDR1 LGHNT, CDR2 FRNRAP. The CDR3 DNA reads TGTGCTAGTGGTATGGGACGGACGCAGTTCTTC. Encoded protein: CASGMGRTQFF.

CDR3: CSARDSLDSNQPQHF. CDR3 DNA: TGCAGTGCTAGAGATAGTTTGGACAGCAATCAGCCCCAGCATTTT. The chain employs TRBV20-1 and TRBJ1-5; no reliable D call. Per the germline V gene, CDR1 is DFQATT and CDR2 is SNEGSKA (reference sequence). V was cut by 0 bases and J by 1 base, with 10 bases left in between. CDR3 size: 15 residues.

This clonotype came up a few times. The chain employs TRBV5-6 and TRBJ1-1; 9 bases fit TRBD1. Per the germline V gene, CDR1 is SGHDT and CDR2 is YYEEEE. The J segment lost 4 bases and the V segment lost 1 base, leaving 11 bases of the junction unmatched. This CDR3 is built from 17 residues. The CDR3 spells CASSLLTGGSIGTEAFF. CDR3 sequence (DNA): TGTGCCAGCAGCTTGTTGACAGGGGGTAGTATAGGCACTGAAGCTTTCTTT.

This clonotype was seen at least ten times. V usage is TRBV4-1 and J usage is TRBJ2-5; D not resolved. This CDR3 is built from 16 residues. Germline CDR1 MGHRA, CDR2 YSYEKL. The V end lost 0 bases, the J end lost 9 bases, and 20 bases lay between the germline ends. The CDR3 DNA sequence: TGCGCCAGCAGCCAAGATCAATGGCAGGACCCCCCGGCCCAGTACTTC. Translating gives CASSQDQWQDPPAQYF.

This clonotype has just a few counts. The chain links TRBV5-1 to TRBJ2-2; the D call may be TRBD1 or TRBD2 (5 bases each). Per germline, CDR1 SGHRS and CDR2 YFSETQ. The CDR3 spans 14 residues. Trimming stripped 7 bases from V and 2 bases from J, with 12 bases between. CDR3 bases: TGCGCCAGCGGGGGAAGGGGCAACACCGGGGAGCTGTTTTTT. Encoded protein: CASGGRGNTGELFF.

This clonotype turned up a few times. This chain uses TRBV21-1 with TRBJ1-1; TRBD1, as called in the table, went unchecked against the DNA. TRBV21-1 is marked as a pseudogene. The CDR3 consists of 13 residues. Here the CDR3 reads CASSKWRGTEAFF. The DNA of the CDR3 is TGTGCCAGCAGCAAATGGCGGGGGACTGAAGCTTTCTTT.

V and J are TRBV7-3 and TRBJ1-1, with 9 bases fitting TRBD1. Looked up from germline, CDR1 is SGHTA and CDR2 is FQGTGA. The CDR3 extends over 14 amino acids. The junction had 7 bases not matched to a gene; V was cut back by 6 bases and J by 5 bases. For the CDR3, the DNA is TGTGCCAGCAGACCACAGGGGGCGGGTACTGAAGCTTTCTTT. Amino acid sequence: CASRPQGAGTEAFF.

This chain links TRBV15 with TRBJ2-2; 7 nucleotides agree with TRBD1. The germline V gene has CDR1 LNHNV and CDR2 YYDKDF (reference sequence). The V gene end was trimmed by 1 base and the J gene end by 3 bases; junction bases not matched to a gene: 5. The CDR3 is 16 residues long. Written as DNA, the CDR3 is TGTGCCACCAGCAGAGCAGGGGGTACGGACACCGGGGAGCTGTTTTTT. It encodes CATSRAGGTDTGELFF.

The genes are TRBV20-1 and TRBJ2-2; D gene unclear. V dropped 0 bases and J dropped 4 bases, with 12 bases sitting between them. The CDR3 contains 15 residues. Per the germline V gene, CDR1 is DFQATT and CDR2 is SNEGSKA (reference sequence). The CDR3 loop reads CSARDPGPGTGELFF. The CDR3 coding sequence is TGCAGTGCTAGAGATCCGGGCCCTGGCACCGGGGAGCTGTTTTTT.

The CDR3 DNA sequence: TGTGCCAGCAGCCCAGGGACAGGCGGTCGCGAGCAGTACGTC. Translation: CASSPGTGGREQYV. The genes are TRBV6-2 or TRBV6-3 and TRBJ2-7; 8 bases are shared with TRBD1. Germline CDR1 is MNHEY and CDR2 is SVGEGT. This CDR3 has 14 amino acids. The junction had 10 bases not matched to a gene; V was cut back by 6 bases and J by 6 bases.

V gene TRBV11-2 combines with J gene TRBJ2-5, with 11 bases lining up with TRBD2. CDR3 size: 16 residues. The V and J ends lost 1 base and 2 bases, in that order; junction bases with no gene match: 3. Germline V gives CDR1 SGHAT, CDR2 FQNNGV. The DNA for the CDR3 is TGTGCCAGCAGCTTAGGACTAGCGGGGCGGCAAGAGACCCAGTACTTC. Translating gives CASSLGLAGRQETQYF.

This clonotype was counted only a few times. V usage is TRBV7-9 and J usage is TRBJ2-3, with D possibly being TRBD2 (5 bases). V lost 3 bases to trimming and J lost 1 base, with 11 bases between them. The CDR3 runs to 15 residues. From germline, CDR1 is SEHNR and CDR2 FQNEAQ (reference sequence). CDR3 nucleotide sequence: TGTGCCAGCAGCTTGACGGGGTCTGGCACAGATACGCAGTATTTT. Translating gives CASSLTGSGTDTQYF.